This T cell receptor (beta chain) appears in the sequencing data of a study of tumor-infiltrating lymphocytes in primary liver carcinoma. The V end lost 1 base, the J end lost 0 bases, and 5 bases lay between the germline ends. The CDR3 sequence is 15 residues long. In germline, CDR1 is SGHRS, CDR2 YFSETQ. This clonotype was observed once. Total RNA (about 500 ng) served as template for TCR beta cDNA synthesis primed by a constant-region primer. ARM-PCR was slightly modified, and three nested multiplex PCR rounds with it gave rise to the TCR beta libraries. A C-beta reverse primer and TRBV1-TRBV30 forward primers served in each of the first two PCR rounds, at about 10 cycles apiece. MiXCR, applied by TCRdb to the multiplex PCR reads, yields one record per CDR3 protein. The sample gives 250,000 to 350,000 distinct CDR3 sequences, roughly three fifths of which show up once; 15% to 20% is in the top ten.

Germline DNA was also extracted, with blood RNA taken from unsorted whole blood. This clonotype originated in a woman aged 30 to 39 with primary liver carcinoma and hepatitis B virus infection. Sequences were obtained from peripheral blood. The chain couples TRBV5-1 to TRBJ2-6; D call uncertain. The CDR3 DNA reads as TGCGCCAGCAGCTTGATACACTCTGGGGCCAACGTCCTGACTTTC. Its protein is CASSLIHSGANVLTF.